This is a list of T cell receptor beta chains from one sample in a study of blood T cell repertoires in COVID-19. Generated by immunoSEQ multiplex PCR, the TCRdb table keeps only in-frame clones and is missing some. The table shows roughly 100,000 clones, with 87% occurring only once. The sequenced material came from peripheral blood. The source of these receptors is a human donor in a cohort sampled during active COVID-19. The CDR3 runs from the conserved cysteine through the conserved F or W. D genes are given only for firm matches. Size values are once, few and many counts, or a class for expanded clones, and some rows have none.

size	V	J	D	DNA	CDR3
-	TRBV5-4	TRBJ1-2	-	TGTGCCAGCAGCTCCCGGGCGACAGTTCATGGCTACACCTTC	CASSSRATVHGYTF
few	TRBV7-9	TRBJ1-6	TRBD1	TGTGCCAGCACCGACGGGACAGGGCGTTCACCCCTCCACTTT	CASTDGTGRSPLHF
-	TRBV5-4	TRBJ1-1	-	TGTGCCAGCAGCTCGAGGGGGATGAACACTGAAGCTTTCTTT	CASSSRGMNTEAFF
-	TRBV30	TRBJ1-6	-	TGTGCCTGGAGTGATACGGGGTCACCCCTCCACTTT	CAWSDTGSPLHF
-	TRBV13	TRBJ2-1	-	TGTGCCAGCAGCCCCACTAGATATGAGCAGTTCTTC	CASSPTRYEQFF
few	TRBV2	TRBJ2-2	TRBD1	TGTGCCAGCAGCCTGGACAGGGGATGGAACACCGGGGAGCTGTTTTTT	CASSLDRGWNTGELFF
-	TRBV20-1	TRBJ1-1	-	TGCAGTGCTAGCGGGTCCACTGAAGCTTTCTTT	CSASGSTEAFF
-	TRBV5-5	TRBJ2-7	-	TGTGCCAGCAGCCTACAGAGCTCCTACGAGCAGTACTTC	CASSLQSSYEQYF
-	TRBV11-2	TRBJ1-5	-	TGTGCCAGCAGCTTATGGGGGGATCAGCCCCAGCATTTT	CASSLWGDQPQHF
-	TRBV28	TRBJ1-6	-	TGTGCCACCGGACCGGGGATTTATAATTCACCCCTCCACTTT	CATGPGIYNSPLHF
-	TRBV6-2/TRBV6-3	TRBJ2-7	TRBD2	TGTGCCAGCAGTTTAGCGGGGGGGATCTCCTACGAGCAGTACTTC	CASSLAGGISYEQYF
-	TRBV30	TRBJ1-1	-	TGTGCCTACCTCACCGCGGCTGAAGCTTTCTTT	CAYLTAAEAFF
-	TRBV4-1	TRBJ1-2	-	TGCGCCAGCAGCCGACCGGCGGAGGCGGAGGGCTACACCTTC	CASSRPAEAEGYTF
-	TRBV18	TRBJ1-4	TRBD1	TGTGCCAGCTCACCCAGGACAGGCAATGAAAAACTGTTTTTT	CASSPRTGNEKLFF
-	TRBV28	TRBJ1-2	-	TGTGCCAGCAGTTCACCCCCGGGGGTCTATGGCTACACCTTC	CASSSPPGVYGYTF
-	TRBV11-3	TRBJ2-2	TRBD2	TGTGCCAGCAGCGGGACTAGCGGGGGTCGGAACACCGGGGAGCTGTTTTTT	CASSGTSGGRNTGELFF
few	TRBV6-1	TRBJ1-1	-	TGTGCCAGCAGTGAACAACCCGCGAGCGTCGTCTTCTTT	CASSEQPASVVFF
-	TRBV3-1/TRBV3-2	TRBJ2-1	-	TGTGCCAGCAGCTACGTTGAGACGAGGAATGAGCAGTTCTTC	CASSYVETRNEQFF
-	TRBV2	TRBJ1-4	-	TGTGCCAGCAGAGTGTCAGGGCTAGCTAATGAAAAACTGTTTTTT	CASRVSGLANEKLFF
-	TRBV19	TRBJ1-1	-	TGTGCCAGTAGTCCGGGACTCCCCGTTGAAGCTTTCTTT	CASSPGLPVEAFF
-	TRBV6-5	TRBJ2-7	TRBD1	TGTGCCAGTAGAGGGGGCCGGACCGAGCAGTACTTC	CASRGGRTEQYF
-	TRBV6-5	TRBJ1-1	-	TGTGCCAGCAGCCGGGGGGGGCTGAACACTGAAGCTTTCTTT	CASSRGGLNTEAFF
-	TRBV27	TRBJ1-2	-	TGTGCCAGCAGCCTTCGGGACACAGGAAACTATGGCTACACCTTC	CASSLRDTGNYGYTF
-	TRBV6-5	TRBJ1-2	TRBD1	TGTGCCAGCAGGGGGGGGGACAGGGTGGAGTATGGCTACACCTTC	CASRGGDRVEYGYTF
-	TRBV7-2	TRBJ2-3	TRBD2	TGTGCCAGCAGCTTGAGACTAGCGGGGGCCACGGATACGCAGTATTTT	CASSLRLAGATDTQYF
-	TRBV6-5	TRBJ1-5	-	TGTGCCAGCAGTCCGCTCGGGGAAGGGAATCAGCCCCAGCATTTT	CASSPLGEGNQPQHF
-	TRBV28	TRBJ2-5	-	TGTGCCAGCAGTTCCCCGGAGACCCAGTACTTC	CASSSPETQYF
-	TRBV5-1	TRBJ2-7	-	TGCGCCAGCAGCGTAGCAGGGTTGTACGAGCAGTACTTC	CASSVAGLYEQYF
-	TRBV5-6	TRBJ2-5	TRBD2	TGTGCCAGCAGCTCTGGACTAGCGGGAGCTCAAGAGACCCAGTACTTC	CASSSGLAGAQETQYF
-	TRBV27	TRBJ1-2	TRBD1	TGTGCCAGCAGCCGGGACAGGGGGTTCTATGGCTACACCTTC	CASSRDRGFYGYTF
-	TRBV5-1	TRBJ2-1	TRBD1	TGCGCCAGCAGCACCGGACAGGGGAGCCATGAGCAGTTCTTC	CASSTGQGSHEQFF
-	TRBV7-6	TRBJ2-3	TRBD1	TGTGCCAGCAGCCACCGACAGGGGTATCAAGATACGCAGTATTTT	CASSHRQGYQDTQYF
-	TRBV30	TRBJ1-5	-	TGTGCCTGGAGTGTACGGGCGGGGAATCAGCCCCAGCATTTT	CAWSVRAGNQPQHF
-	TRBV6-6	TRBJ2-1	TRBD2	TGTGCCAGCAGTCCTAGCGGGGGTGGAAGTGAGCAGTTCTTC	CASSPSGGGSEQFF
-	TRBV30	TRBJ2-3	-	TGTGCCTGGAGTGTGGGGGGTATGACAGATACGCAGTATTTT	CAWSVGGMTDTQYF
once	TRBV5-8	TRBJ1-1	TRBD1	TGTGCCAGCAGCTTGGCGGACAGGGGTGAAGCTTTCTTT	CASSLADRGEAFF
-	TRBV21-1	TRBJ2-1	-	TGTGCCAGCAGCCTAACGGGCGGGGGGGCCTACAATGAGCAGTTCTTC	CASSLTGGGAYNEQFF
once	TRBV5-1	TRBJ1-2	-	TGCGCCAGCTCCGGGGGGACCTATGGCTACACCTTC	CASSGGTYGYTF
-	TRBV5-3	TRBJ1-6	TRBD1	TGTGCCAGAAGCGAAGAGAGGGACAGGACAACCTCCTATAATTCACCCCTCCACTTT	CARSEERDRTTSYNSPLHF
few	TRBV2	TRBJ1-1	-	TGTGCCAGCAGCCAGGCTGAAGCTTTCTTT	CASSQAEAFF
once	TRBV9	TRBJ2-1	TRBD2	TGTGCCAGCAGCGTAACTAGCGGTTACAATGAGCAGTTCTTC	CASSVTSGYNEQFF
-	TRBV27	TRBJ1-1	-	TGTGCAGCCCAGGCAGGGAGGATCTCTGAAGCTTTCTTT	CAAQAGRISEAFF
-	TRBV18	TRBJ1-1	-	TGTGCCAGCTCACGAGTGAACACTGAAGCTTTCTTT	CASSRVNTEAFF
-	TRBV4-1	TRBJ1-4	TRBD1	TGCGCCAGCAGTTACCGGGACAGGGGACCTTCGAGGGGTGAAAAACTGTTTTTT	CASSYRDRGPSRGEKLFF
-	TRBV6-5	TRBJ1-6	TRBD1	TGTGCCAGCAGTTTTTCAGGGGGCTCGTATAATTCACCCCTCCACTTT	CASSFSGGSYNSPLHF
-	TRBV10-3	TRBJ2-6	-	TGTGCCATCAGTGCGGGAGGGGGCCCTGGGGCCAACGTCCTGACTTTC	CAISAGGGPGANVLTF
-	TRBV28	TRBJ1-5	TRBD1	TGTGCCAGCAGTTCACAAGGACAGGGCGGTAGCAATCAGCCCCAGCATTTT	CASSSQGQGGSNQPQHF
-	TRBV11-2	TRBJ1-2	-	TGTGCCAGCCCGCTCGGTGAGGGCTTC	CASPLGEGF
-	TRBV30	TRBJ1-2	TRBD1	TGTGCCTGGAGTGTGTTAAAGGGACAGGGAGTGGGGGGCTACACCTTC	CAWSVLKGQGVGGYTF
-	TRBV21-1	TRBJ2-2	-	TGTGCCAGCACATACCCCGGAGAACCGGGACAACCATTCGCGAACACCGGGGAGCTGTTTTTT	CASTYPGEPGQPFANTGELFF
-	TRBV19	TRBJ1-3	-	TGTGCCAGTAGCAACAGAGCTGGCGGAAACACCATATATTTT	CASSNRAGGNTIYF
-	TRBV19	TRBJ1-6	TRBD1	TGTGCCAGTAGTATCGTGGACAGGGACAGCAGGGGATCACCCCTCCACTTT	CASSIVDRDSRGSPLHF
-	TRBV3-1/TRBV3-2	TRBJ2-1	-	TGTGCCAGCAGCCCCAGAAGAGGTGAGCAGTTCTTC	CASSPRRGEQFF
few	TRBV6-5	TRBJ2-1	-	TGTGCCAGCAGTTACTCCGGTTTGGTCCCGTTCTTC	CASSYSGLVPFF